These 27 T cell receptor beta chains came from one sample sequenced in a study of blood T cell repertoires in COVID-19. Generated by immunoSEQ multiplex PCR, the TCRdb table keeps only in-frame clones and is missing some. The sample lists 270,000 or so clones, 86% seen once, with over 2.5% in the top ten. The sequencing input was PBMCs or T cells enriched from blood (not recorded which). The receptors shown here come from a young woman who had recovered from COVID-19.

CDR3 sequence: CASSPPGQPQHF. The CDR3 DNA sequence: TGTGCCAGCAGCCCACCAGGTCAGCCCCAGCATTTT. The chain combines TRBV21-1 with TRBJ1-5; no DNA check was done on the table's D call, TRBD1. TRBV21-1 is designated a pseudogene. The CDR3 is 12 residues long.

V gene TRBV7-6 combines with J gene TRBJ1-3, with a possible D match to TRBD1 (6 bases). Trimming stripped 11 bases from V and 4 bases from J, with 15 bases between. Germline V lookup: CDR1 SGHVS, CDR2 FNYEAQ. This CDR3 is 13 amino acids long. The CDR3 protein is CAWGGHSGNTIYF. Here the CDR3 DNA reads TGTGCCTGGGGGGGACACTCGGGAAACACCATATATTTT. Combining the CDR3 with reference TRBV7-6 and TRBJ1-3 gives the whole variable domain GAGVSQSPRYKVTKRGQDVALRCDPISGHVSLYWYRQALGQGPEFLTYFNYEAQQDKSGLPNDRFSAERPEGSISTLTIQRTEQRDSAMYRCAWGGHSGNTIYFGEGSWLTVV.

The chain uses TRBV9 and TRBJ2-3, with a possible D match to TRBD2 (6 bases). The germline V and J ends were trimmed by 4 bases and 2 bases, with 14 bases remaining between them. The CDR3 is made up of 15 amino acids. CDR1 SGDLS and CDR2 YYNGEE come from the germline V gene. The CDR3 here is CASSNRDWLTDTQYF. The CDR3 nucleotides are TGTGCCAGCAGCAACCGGGACTGGCTCACAGATACGCAGTATTTT. Full variable domain (remainder filled in from reference TRBV9 and TRBJ2-3): DSGVTQTPKHLITATGQRVTLRCSPRSGDLSVYWYQQSLDQGLQFLIQYYNGEERAKGNILERFSAQQFPDLHSELNLSSLELGDSALYFCASSNRDWLTDTQYFGPGTRLTVL.

The rearrangement joins TRBV9 to TRBJ2-5, with 7 bases aligning to TRBD1. Trimming at V came to 0 bases and at J to 5 bases, leaving 7 bases not matched to a gene. Germline CDR1 is SGDLS and CDR2 is YYNGEE. The CDR3 has 15 residues. CDR3 protein: CASSVAGTADETQYF. DNA of the CDR3: TGTGCCAGCAGCGTAGCTGGGACAGCCGATGAGACCCAGTACTTC. The full variable domain, in which reference TRBV9 and TRBJ2-5 provide the parts outside the CDR3, is DSGVTQTPKHLITATGQRVTLRCSPRSGDLSVYWYQQSLDQGLQFLIQYYNGEERAKGNILERFSAQQFPDLHSELNLSSLELGDSALYFCASSVAGTADETQYFGPGTRLLVL.

The chain joins TRBV19 to TRBJ1-3, with TRBD1 as a possible D gene (5 bases). This CDR3 has 15 amino acids. V lost 5 bases and J 0 bases, leaving 11 bases between the germline ends. CDR1 is LNHDA, CDR2 SQIVND, per germline (reference sequence). CDR3 DNA: TGTGCCAGTAGTGTTACCGGGGGCTCTGGAAACACCATATATTTT. This sequence encodes CASSVTGGSGNTIYF.

This clone came up once. The V call is TRBV5-1, the J call TRBJ1-1, with 7 positions matching TRBD1. CDR1 and CDR2 (germline): SGHRS, YFSETQ. V lost 0 bases, J lost 3 bases, and 17 bases stayed unmatched. CDR3 size: 19 residues. This CDR3 reads CASSLAATGREIMDTEAFF. The CDR3 DNA reads TGCGCCAGCAGCTTGGCGGCGACAGGGCGCGAGATTATGGACACTGAAGCTTTCTTT.

The J gene is TRBJ2-7, the V gene TRBV5-8; 16 bases fit TRBD2. Trimming at V came to 4 bases and at J to 6 bases, leaving 13 bases not matched to a gene. This CDR3 contains 18 residues. In germline, CDR1 is SGHTS, CDR2 YDEGEE. CDR3 in DNA: TGTGCCAGCAGCCGTGAGGGACTAGCGGGAGGGCCTTGGCGCGAGCAGTACTTC. It specifies CASSREGLAGGPWREQYF. Combining the CDR3 with reference TRBV5-8 and TRBJ2-7 gives the whole variable domain EAGVTQSPTHLIKTRGQQATLRCSPISGHTSVYWYQQALGLGLQFLLWYDEGEERNRGNFPPRFSGRQFPNYSSELNVNALELEDSALYLCASSREGLAGGPWREQYFGPGTRLTVT.

The chain uses TRBV5-1 and TRBJ2-7, with TRBD1 identical over 8 bases. The length of the CDR3 is 15 residues. The germline gives CDR1 SGHRS, CDR2 YFSETQ. J lost 4 bases, V lost 4 bases, and 10 bases had no gene match. The CDR3 reads CASSMGTGGLYEQYF. CDR3 DNA: TGCGCCAGCAGCATGGGGACAGGAGGCTTATACGAGCAGTACTTC.

V and J are TRBV29-1 and TRBJ2-2; no clear D gene. Germline values: CDR1 SQVTM, CDR2 ANQGSEA. The CDR3 runs 17 residues. Between the trimmed V and J ends, which lost 5 bases and 3 bases, there was a span of 22 bases. As DNA, the CDR3 is TGCAGCGTTTCTCTCCCCGATACAGTCAGTCACACCGGGGAGCTGTTTTTT. The encoded protein is CSVSLPDTVSHTGELFF.

V and J are TRBV5-4 and TRBJ1-3, with D uncertain. Looked up from germline, CDR1 is SGHNT and CDR2 is YYREEE (reference sequence). The CDR3 has 15 residues. V dropped 0 bases and J dropped 0 bases, with 7 bases sitting between them. Written as DNA, the CDR3 is TGTGCCAGCAGCTTGGCCGTCGGCTCTGGAAACACCATATATTTT. Translation gives CASSLAVGSGNTIYF. The full variable domain, its missing parts supplied by reference TRBV5-4 and TRBJ1-3, is ETGVTQSPTHLIKTRGQQVTLRCSSQSGHNTVSWYQQALGQGPQFIFQYYREEENGRGNFPPRFSGLQFPNYSSELNVNALELDDSALYLCASSLAVGSGNTIYFGEGSWLTVV.

V gene TRBV11-2 combines with J gene TRBJ1-1; no firm D call. V was clipped by 1 base and J by 4 bases, with 4 bases between them. CDR1 and CDR2 from the germline V gene are SGHAT and FQNNGV. This CDR3 comprises 12 residues. CDR3 sequence (DNA): TGTGCCAGCAGCTTAGCTTCCACTGAAGCTTTCTTT. Translating gives CASSLASTEAFF.

The chain combines TRBV9 with TRBJ1-2; possibly TRBD1 for D (6 bases). From germline, CDR1 is SGDLS and CDR2 YYNGEE. Trimming took off 6 bases at V and 5 bases at J, with 14 bases between the two ends. The CDR3 covers 13 residues. The CDR3 region has the DNA TGTGCCAGCACCAACCGAGGGGGTTATGGCTACACCTTC. Its translation: CASTNRGGYGYTF.

The chain has TRBV3-1 (or the pseudogene TRBV3-2) and TRBJ1-3; D is unclear. With 0 bases removed from V and 0 bases from J, the gap between germline ends came to 12 bases. Looked up from germline, CDR1 is LGHDT and CDR2 is YNNKEL (reference sequence). There are 17 residues in the CDR3. The CDR3 DNA is TGTGCCAGCAGCCAAGACCTGGCCATTTCCTCTGGAAACACCATATATTTT. Translated, it gives CASSQDLAISSGNTIYF.

V gene TRBV27 combines with J gene TRBJ2-2; 10 positions match TRBD2. Germline V gives CDR1 MNHEY, CDR2 SMNVEV (reference sequence). The CDR3 contains 20 residues. Trimming cost V 3 bases and J 0 bases; bases outside gene matches: 13. CDR3 sequence: CASSFFIPSGRGSNTGELFF. CDR3 sequence (DNA): TGTGCCAGCAGTTTTTTTATTCCTAGCGGGAGAGGATCGAACACCGGGGAGCTGTTTTTT.

The chain combines TRBV27 with TRBJ1-2; D call uncertain. Trimming left V 11 bases short and J 9 bases short, with 22 bases between. Germline V gives CDR1 MNHEY, CDR2 SMNVEV (reference sequence). The CDR3 consists of 13 residues. In DNA, the CDR3 is TGTGCCGGGTTTCAGGCGGCCGAGGGTCGCTACACCTTC. It codes for CAGFQAAEGRYTF.

The gene calls are TRBV27 and TRBJ2-7; TRBD2 might be the D (6 bases). This CDR3 is built from 16 residues. With 3 bases removed from V and 4 bases from J, the gap between germline ends came to 19 bases. Germline CDR1 is MNHEY and CDR2 is SMNVEV (reference sequence). CDR3 region: CASSFSLVGGGYEQYF. In DNA form, the CDR3 reads TGTGCCAGCAGTTTTAGTCTGGTGGGAGGTGGATACGAGCAGTACTTC.

This clone has only one observation. V is TRBV6-5 and J is TRBJ2-5; no clear D gene. The CDR3 totals 13 residues. Germline V gives CDR1 MNHEY, CDR2 SVGAGI. V gave up 6 bases and J gave up 4 bases, with 12 bases separating them. CDR3 residues: CASSWSPRETQYF. CDR3 DNA: TGTGCCAGCAGCTGGAGTCCCCGAGAGACCCAGTACTTC.

The chain uses TRBV7-8 and TRBJ1-3, with 7 bases that match TRBD1. With 5 bases clipped from V and 0 bases from J, the junction kept 7 bases outside the gene matches. CDR3 length: 16 residues. CDR1 and CDR2 (germline): SGHVS, FQNEAQ. DNA of the CDR3: TGTGCCAGCAGCCCCAGCGCAGGGGGCTCTGGAAACACCATATATTTT. Translated: CASSPSAGGSGNTIYF. The complete variable domain, with remaining parts taken from reference TRBV7-8 and TRBJ1-3, reads GAGVSQSPRYKVAKRGQDVALRCDPISGHVSLFWYQQALGQGPEFLTYFQNEAQLDKSGLPSDRFFAERPEGSVSTLKIQRTQQEDSAVYLCASSPSAGGSGNTIYFGEGSWLTVV.

The chain has TRBV19 and TRBJ1-2, with D possibly TRBD1 on 6 matching bases. V lost 6 bases, J lost 8 bases, and 16 bases lay in between. The germline gives CDR1 LNHDA, CDR2 SQIVND (reference sequence). The CDR3 is 13 residues long. In DNA form, the CDR3 reads TGTGCCAGTAGCCGAGACAGGTCCGGCGGCTACACCTTC. Encoded protein: CASSRDRSGGYTF.

The chain employs TRBV5-5 and TRBJ1-6; weak D call: TRBD1 (5 bases). Germline CDR1 and CDR2: SGHKS and YYEKEE (reference sequence). Trimming left V 4 bases short and J 10 bases short, with 15 bases between. This CDR3 comprises 14 residues. CDR3 sequence: CASSRRGRESPLHF. For the CDR3, the DNA is TGTGCCAGCAGCAGGAGGGGTAGAGAATCACCCCTCCACTTT. The complete variable domain, with remaining parts taken from reference TRBV5-5 and TRBJ1-6, reads DAGVTQSPTHLIKTRGQQVTLRCSPISGHKSVSWYQQVLGQGPQFIFQYYEKEERGRGNFPDRFSARQFPNYSSELNVNALLLGDSALYLCASSRRGRESPLHFGNGTRLTVT.

The chain couples TRBV12-3 or TRBV12-4 to TRBJ2-1, with D uncertain. The CDR3 loop spans 11 amino acids. Trimming removed 5 bases at V and 8 bases at J, with 7 bases between. CDR3 region: CASSEYYEQFF. CDR3 DNA sequence: TGTGCCAGCAGTGAGTATTATGAGCAGTTCTTC.

For this clone: This specimen includes other DNA sequences encoding the same CDR3. The chain combines TRBV3-1 (or the pseudogene TRBV3-2) with TRBJ2-7, with 8 bases fitting TRBD1. Trimming at V came to 1 base and at J to 4 bases, leaving 3 bases not matched to a gene. Germline lookup yields CDR1 LGHDT and CDR2 YNNKEL (reference sequence). The CDR3 sequence is 14 residues long. The CDR3 here is CASSQGTGSYEQYF. CDR3 coding DNA: TGTGCCAGCAGCCAAGGGACAGGGTCTTACGAGCAGTACTTC.

V and J are TRBV25-1 and TRBJ2-2, with a weak D call TRBD2 (5 bases). The germline V gene has CDR1 MGHDK and CDR2 SYGVNS. Deletions cut 3 bases from V and 4 bases from J, with 18 bases between. The CDR3 is made up of 17 amino acids. This CDR3 is CASSDPTTPSRTGELFF. CDR3 in DNA: TGTGCCAGCAGTGACCCAACCACTCCTAGCCGCACCGGGGAGCTGTTTTTT.

This chain joins TRBV7-2 and TRBJ2-1; D possibly corresponds to TRBD2 (6 bases). Germline loops: CDR1 SGHTA, CDR2 FQGNSA. Trimming shortened V by 6 bases and J by 3 bases, and 15 bases separated the two germline ends. CDR3 length: 15 residues. Here the CDR3 reads CASSRTREDYNEQFF. As DNA, the CDR3 is TGTGCCAGCAGTCGTACTAGGGAGGACTACAATGAGCAGTTCTTC.

This clone came up once. The chain employs TRBV4-3 and TRBJ1-2, with a tentative D call TRBD1 (6 bases). CDR1 is LGHNA and CDR2 is YSLEER in the germline V gene. The V gene lost 4 bases and the J gene lost 3 bases, with 15 bases spanning the gap. CDR3 length: 15 amino acids. CDR3 nucleotide sequence: TGCGCCAGCAGCCCTATTACAGGGTATGACTATGGCTACACCTTC. It is translated as CASSPITGYDYGYTF.

The rearrangement joins TRBV6-1 to TRBJ1-6; no firm D call. The CDR3 sequence is 14 residues long. Germline V CDR1 and CDR2: MNHNS, SASEGT. V gave up 2 bases and J gave up 9 bases, with 11 bases separating them. As DNA, the CDR3 is TGTGCCAGCAGTGAATGGCTCCTCTTTTCACCCCTCCACTTT. It yields the protein CASSEWLLFSPLHF.

V is TRBV4-1 and J is TRBJ2-2; D is uncertain. V was shortened by 0 bases and J by 0 bases, with 5 bases between the two germline ends. Germline V lookup: CDR1 MGHRA, CDR2 YSYEKL. The length of the CDR3 is 15 residues. The CDR3 DNA follows: TGCGCCAGCAGCCAAGACCCTGCGAACACCGGGGAGCTGTTTTTT. It yields the protein CASSQDPANTGELFF.